This T cell receptor beta chain was documented in a study of blood T cell repertoires in COVID-19. CDR1 and CDR2 from the germline V gene are LGHNA and YNFKEQ. The CDR3 contains 16 residues. The V and J ends lost 3 bases and 2 bases respectively, with 14 bases between them. Under the authors' procedure: Amplifying reference gene primers gave estimates of nucleated cell counts. Sequenced by immunoSEQ multiplex PCR; TCRdb stores in-frame clones only, minus some. Clone size and V and J calls were adopted from that table, with D and trimming inferred from the DNA. Of under 300,000 clones listed, roughly 91% are singletons.

The sequencing sample was made of peripheral blood. The clonotype originates from a woman aged 40 to 55 who had recovered from COVID-19. The chain has TRBV4-2 and TRBJ2-1; possibly TRBD2 for D (6 bases). CDR3 coding DNA: TGTGCCAGCAGCCAGGTTAGCGGAGGGACCTACAATGAGCAGTTCTTC. Protein product: CASSQVSGGTYNEQFF.